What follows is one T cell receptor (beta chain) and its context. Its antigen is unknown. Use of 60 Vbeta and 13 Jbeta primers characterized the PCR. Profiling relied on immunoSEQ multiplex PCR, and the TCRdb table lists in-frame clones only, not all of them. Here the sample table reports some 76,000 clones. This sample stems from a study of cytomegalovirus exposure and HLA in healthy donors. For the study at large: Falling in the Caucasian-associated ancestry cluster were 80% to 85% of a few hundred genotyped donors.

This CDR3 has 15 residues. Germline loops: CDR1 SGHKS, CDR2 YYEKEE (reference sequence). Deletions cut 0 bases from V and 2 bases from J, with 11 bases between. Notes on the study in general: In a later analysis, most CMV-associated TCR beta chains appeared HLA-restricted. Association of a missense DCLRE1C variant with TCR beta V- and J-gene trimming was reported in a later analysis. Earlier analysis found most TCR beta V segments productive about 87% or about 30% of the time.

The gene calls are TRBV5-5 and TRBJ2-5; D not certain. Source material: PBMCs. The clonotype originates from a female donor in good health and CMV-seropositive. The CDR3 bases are TGTGCCAGCAGCTTGGGTGGGCAGGAACAAGAGACCCAGTACTTC. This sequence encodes CASSLGGQEQETQYF.